These T cell receptor beta chains were read from a single sample in a study of CD8 T cells in ankylosing spondylitis. TCRdb called the 5' RACE reads again in MiXCR, with one record for every CDR3 protein. The sample has 130,000 or so distinct CDR3 sequences, about 6.4% seen once. Sequencing used blood, either unsorted or a sorted T cell fraction (not recorded which). These TCRs come from a male donor with ankylosing spondylitis or in good health (not recorded which). Both conserved end residues are part of each CDR3. The order of the fields is D gene, J gene, clone size, V gene, CDR3 protein, CDR3 DNA. D genes are given only for firm matches. Clone size is shown for a subset of rows, as once, few, many or a class of expanded clone.

. | TRBJ1-5 | many | TRBV3-1 | CASSQQGFNQPQHF | TGTGCCAGCAGCCAACAGGGGTTCAATCAGCCCCAGCATTTT
. | TRBJ2-1 | many | TRBV5-8 | CASSPSYNEQFF | TGTGCCAGCAGCCCCTCCTACAATGAGCAGTTCTTC
TRBD1 | TRBJ1-2 | many | TRBV30 | CAWSAGQGRGYTF | TGTGCCTGGAGCGCGGGACAGGGTCGTGGCTACACCTTC
. | TRBJ1-2 | many | TRBV4-1 | CASSQVAPSRGSGYTF | TGCGCCAGCAGCCAAGTTGCACCGAGCCGAGGTAGTGGCTACACCTTC
. | TRBJ1-2 | many | TRBV4-3 | CASSQDNWSGGGGYTF | TGCGCCAGCAGCCAAGATAACTGGTCGGGGGGCGGAGGCTACACCTTC
. | TRBJ1-2 | many | TRBV15 | CATSREGLDYGYTF | TGTGCCACCAGCAGAGAAGGGCTGGACTATGGCTACACCTTC
. | TRBJ2-3 | many | TRBV11-2 | CASRGHQITDTQYF | TGTGCCAGCAGGGGACACCAAATCACAGATACGCAGTATTTT
TRBD2 | TRBJ2-3 | many | TRBV29-1 | CSVGSPGLAGGLDTQYF | TGCAGCGTAGGATCCCCGGGACTAGCGGGGGGGCTGGATACGCAGTATTTT
. | TRBJ2-2 | many | TRBV12-3/TRBV12-4 | CASSLIGKNTGELFF | TGTGCCAGCAGTTTAATAGGGAAGAACACCGGGGAGCTGTTTTTT
. | TRBJ1-1 | many | TRBV5-1 | CASARNAGNPPNTEAFF | TGCGCCAGCGCTAGAAACGCAGGGAATCCCCCGAACACTGAAGCTTTCTTT
. | TRBJ1-3 | many | TRBV7-6 | CASSLARARPAGNTIYF | TGTGCCAGCAGCTTAGCGCGGGCCAGGCCGGCCGGAAACACCATATATTTT
. | TRBJ2-6 | many | TRBV25-1 | CASSAAGLGGSGANVLTF | TGTGCCAGCAGTGCCGCTGGACTAGGGGGCTCGGGGGCCAACGTCCTGACTTTC
. | TRBJ1-5 | . | TRBV24-1 | CATSDLSEDGNQPQHF | TGTGCCACCAGTGATTTAAGTGAGGACGGAAATCAGCCCCAGCATTTT
. | TRBJ1-1 | many | TRBV29-1 | CSVLSGVEAFF | TGCAGCGTTTTATCAGGGGTTGAAGCTTTCTTT
TRBD2 | TRBJ2-3 | many | TRBV7-8 | CASSLGASGRASTQYF | TGTGCCAGCAGCTTAGGGGCTAGCGGGAGGGCCTCGACGCAGTATTTT
TRBD1 | TRBJ1-1 | many | TRBV29-1 | CSAPGQGSAFF | TGCAGCGCCCCCGGACAGGGGAGCGCTTTCTTT
. | TRBJ1-2 | many | TRBV20-1 | CSARVREGGYTF | TGCAGTGCTAGAGTGAGGGAGGGTGGCTACACCTTC
. | TRBJ2-7 | few | TRBV27 | CASSLKVAYEQYF | TGTGCCAGCAGTTTGAAGGTGGCCTACGAGCAGTACTTC
. | TRBJ1-5 | many | TRBV6-1 | CASSEEKPQHF | TGTGCCAGCAGTGAAGAGAAGCCCCAGCATTTT